The source of this T cell receptor beta chain is a study of OX40 agonist ivuxolimab in advanced cancers. Study in general: Every 2 weeks, patients received ivuxolimab intravenously, dosed at 0.01 to 10 mg/kg. Prior checkpoint blockade (anti-PD-1, anti-PD-L1 or anti-CTLA-4) was permitted; roughly 40% had it. With a range of 23 to 79, age averaged approximately 54 years, and 65% to 85% were male.

The CDR3 has 15 residues. Deletions cut 3 bases from V and 6 bases from J, with 19 bases between. CDR1 is SGHTS, CDR2 YDEGEE, per germline. Overall study results and limits: Antigens targeted by the expanded peripheral T cells were not determined.

With respect to this clone: Its antigen is not identified.

Sequencing used immunoSEQ multiplex PCR; TCRdb keeps in-frame clones, though not all of them. The data contain around 38,000 clones, roughly 82% of them seen just once; the ten biggest clones take up about 7.6%. The clonotype comes from an adult with an advanced solid tumor such as melanoma, head and neck, liver or kidney cancer. The chain uses TRBV5-8 and TRBJ2-7, with D possibly TRBD1 on 6 matching bases. The material was CD4+ or CD8+ T cells sorted from blood, obtained in a trial of the OX40 agonist ivuxolimab. This chain's CDR3 is CASSYGTGARGEQYF. CDR3 bases: TGTGCCAGCAGCTACGGGACCGGGGCCAGGGGCGAGCAGTACTTC.